The TCR beta chain described here comes from a study of neoadjuvant anti-PD-1 for oral cavity cancer. Study-level information: Around day 43, patients without progression received a fourth nivolumab dose before surgery.

This clone was detected once. Most PBMC samples had 480 ng input DNA in six replicates. The method was immunoSEQ multiplex PCR; TCRdb's version includes in-frame clones alone and lacks a portion of them. Of about 8,000 clones in the sample, under 80% were seen once. The CDR3 consists of 14 residues. The V end was cut by 8 bases, the J end by 0 bases, with 14 bases between. Germline V gene sequence: CDR1 MNHEY, CDR2 SVGAGI. The time point here: after neoadjuvant nivolumab, at surgical resection. These newly diagnosed stage II-IVA oral cavity squamous cell carcinoma patients had no prior systemic or radiation treatment.

The V gene is TRBV6-5, the J gene TRBJ2-7; D possibly matches TRBD1 or TRBD2 (5 bases each). The starting material was PBMCs, obtained after nivolumab (anti-PD-1) treatment. The receptor comes from a person aged 35 to 85 with oral cavity squamous cell carcinoma. DNA for the CDR3: TGTGCCAGCCGCCAGGGACCCCCCTCCTACGAGCAGTACTTC. Protein: CASRQGPPSYEQYF.